This T cell receptor (beta chain) stems from a study of blood T cell repertoires in COVID-19. The V end lost 5 bases, the J end lost 4 bases, and 11 bases lay between the germline ends. Germline-derived CDR1 and CDR2 are SGHTA and FQGNSA. This CDR3 contains 14 residues. Authors' analysis steps: Amplification of reference gene primers was used by the study to estimate nucleated cell counts. Some clones are missing from TCRdb's copy, which holds only in-frame ones; the method was immunoSEQ multiplex PCR. Clone size and the V and J calls come from that table; the DNA yielded D and trimming. Of more than 50,000 clones listed, around four fifths are singletons.

J is TRBJ2-2 and V is TRBV7-2; D is perhaps TRBD1 (6 bases). Material for sequencing was peripheral blood. This clonotype was obtained from a woman aged 70-85 years with acute or convalescent COVID-19. The CDR3 DNA reads TGTGCCAGCAGCCATGGACAGTTCACCGGGGAGCTGTTTTTT. This encodes CASSHGQFTGELFF.